This T cell receptor (beta chain) was identified in a study of CD8 T cells in Susac syndrome. Study in general: Treatment status at blood draw for the Susac syndrome patients was therapy-naive, corticosteroids, or intravenous immunoglobulin alone.

General study points: Among active patients and in TEMRA cells, CD8+ clonal expansion in Susac reached its peak.

Negative isolation was applied to CD8+ and CD4+ T cells, and FACS enrichment was applied to TEMRA cells. To note about this clonotype: Its matching antigen is unknown.

Reverse transcription of about 0.5 to 1 ug RNA was carried out with random hexamers. TCRdb recomputed calls from the immunoSEQ multiplex PCR reads with MiXCR, one row per CDR3 protein. The sample carries approximately 190,000 distinct CDR3 sequences, approximately 95% recorded once. The V and J ends lost 1 base and 3 bases, in that order; junction bases with no gene match: 3. There are 16 residues in the CDR3. The germline V gene has CDR1 LGHNA and CDR2 YNFKEQ. The V call is TRBV4-2, the J call TRBJ2-5; 12 nucleotides match TRBD2. The sequencing input was CD8+ T cells from PBMCs. This TCR derives from a human donor with Susac syndrome. CDR3 sequence (DNA): TGTGCCAGCAGCCAAGCGTCTAGCGGGGGGGAAGAGACCCAGTACTTC. Amino acid sequence: CASSQASSGGEETQYF.